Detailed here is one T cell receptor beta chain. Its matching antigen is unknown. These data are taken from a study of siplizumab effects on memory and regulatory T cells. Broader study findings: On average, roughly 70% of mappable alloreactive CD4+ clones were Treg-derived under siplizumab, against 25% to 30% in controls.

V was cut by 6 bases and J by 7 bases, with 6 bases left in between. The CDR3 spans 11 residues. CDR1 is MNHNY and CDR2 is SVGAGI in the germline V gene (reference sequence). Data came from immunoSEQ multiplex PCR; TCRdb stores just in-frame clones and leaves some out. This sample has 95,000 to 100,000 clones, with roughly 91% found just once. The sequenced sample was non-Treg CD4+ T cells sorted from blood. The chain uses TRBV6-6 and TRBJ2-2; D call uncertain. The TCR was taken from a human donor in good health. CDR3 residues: CASSSDGELFF. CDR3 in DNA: TGTGCCAGCAGCTCAGACGGGGAGCTGTTTTTT.